A single sample is the source of the 13 T cell receptor beta chains below, sequenced in a study of shared clonotypes between healthy human individuals. Data came from immunoSEQ multiplex PCR; TCRdb stores just in-frame clones and leaves some out. The sample includes 2.5 million or so clones, 90% to 95% seen only once; the top ten take around 0.15%. The sequencing input was naive CD4+ T cells sorted from blood. Stated subset: CD45RA+ positively selected. These TCRs come from a man aged 18 to 30 in good health.

The chain joins TRBV7-2 to TRBJ2-1, with TRBD2 matching over 12 bases. The CDR3 covers 17 residues. Germline CDR1 reads SGHTA; CDR2 reads FQGNSA. Trimming removed 2 bases from V and 12 bases from J; junction bases left unmatched: 14. CDR3 sequence (DNA): TGTGCCAGCAGCTTACGACGGATACGACTAGCGGGAGTTGGGCAGTTCTTC. Translating gives CASSLRRIRLAGVGQFF.

The chain uses TRBV18 and TRBJ1-4; D may be TRBD1 (5 bases). This CDR3 contains 15 residues. V was clipped by 3 bases and J by 8 bases, with 16 bases between them. Germline CDR1 reads KGHSH; CDR2 reads LQKENI. Written as DNA, the CDR3 is TGTGCCAGCTCACCCGGGACCCGGGGAAGCGAAAAACTGTTTTTT. It encodes CASSPGTRGSEKLFF.

CDR3 in amino acids: CSVVRDGIARGYTF. The CDR3 bases are TGCAGCGTTGTCAGAGACGGAATAGCTAGGGGCTACACCTTC. V is TRBV29-1 and J is TRBJ1-2, with unresolved D. This CDR3 region has 14 residues. V gave up 4 bases and J gave up 8 bases, with 20 bases separating them. Germline CDR1 is SQVTM and CDR2 is ANQGSEA. Complete variable domain (other parts from reference TRBV29-1 and TRBJ1-2): SAVISQKPSRDICQRGTSLTIQCQVDSQVTMMFWYRQQPGQSLTLIATANQGSEATYESGFVIDKFPISRPNLTFSTLTVSNMSPEDSSIYLCSVVRDGIARGYTFGSGTRLTVV.

The chain is built from TRBV5-6 and TRBJ2-2; D perhaps matches TRBD2 (5 bases). CDR1 is SGHDT, CDR2 YYEEEE, per germline. V shed 0 bases and J shed 7 bases, with 7 bases lying between them. There are 13 residues in the CDR3. CDR3 sequence: CASSLAAVGELFF. Here the CDR3 DNA reads TGTGCCAGCAGCTTGGCAGCGGTCGGGGAGCTGTTTTTT.

V usage is TRBV21-1 and J usage is TRBJ2-7; TRBD2 reflects the table's D call only, with no check against the DNA. TRBV21-1 is a documented pseudogene. The CDR3 length is 16 residues. The CDR3 DNA reads as TGTGCCAGCACCCTTACCAGACTAGCGGGAGTCCACGAGCAGTACTTC. Translation: CASTLTRLAGVHEQYF.

This sequence joins TRBV5-4 and TRBJ1-6, with D perhaps matching TRBD1 (5 bases). The germline CDR1 and CDR2 sequences are SGHNT and YYREEE (reference sequence). Trimming pared 5 bases from V and 6 bases from J, leaving 12 bases between. The CDR3 length is 14 residues. CDR3 sequence: CASRSGTVNSPLHF. CDR3 nucleotide sequence: TGTGCCAGCAGGTCCGGGACGGTTAATTCACCCCTCCACTTT.

The chain is built from TRBV12-5 and TRBJ1-1; D possibly corresponds to TRBD1 (5 bases). This CDR3 is 14 amino acids long. Germline V gene lookup returns CDR1 LGHNT and CDR2 FRNRAP. Between the trimmed V and J ends, which lost 6 bases and 4 bases, there was a span of 15 bases. The CDR3 region has the DNA TGTGCTAGTGGGACGGAAGGGGTAGGCACTGAAGCTTTCTTT. Translating gives CASGTEGVGTEAFF.

The chain links TRBV6-5 to TRBJ1-5; D is uncertain. Germline V gene sequence: CDR1 MNHEY, CDR2 SVGAGI. The CDR3 covers 14 residues. The V gene lost 3 bases and the J gene lost 3 bases, with 9 bases spanning the gap. The CDR3: CASSYLGLNQPQHF. The DNA of the CDR3 is TGTGCCAGCAGTTATCTGGGCCTCAATCAGCCCCAGCATTTT.

This clone appeared a single time. Within the sample, other DNA sequences also encode this same CDR3. This chain uses TRBV9 with TRBJ1-5; TRBD1 is a possible D gene (6 bases). Germline lookup yields CDR1 SGDLS and CDR2 YYNGEE. This CDR3 has 15 residues. The ends were cut back, 4 bases at V and 0 bases at J, with 11 bases in the middle. The CDR3: CASSPDSYSNQPQHF. The CDR3 bases are TGTGCCAGCAGCCCGGACAGCTATAGCAATCAGCCCCAGCATTTT.

CDR3 residues: CASSLGASIVNTEAFF. The CDR3 DNA follows: TGCGCCAGCAGCTTGGGGGCCAGCATAGTGAACACTGAAGCTTTCTTT. The chain has TRBV5-1 and TRBJ1-1; D unresolved. Germline V lookup: CDR1 SGHRS, CDR2 YFSETQ. With 0 bases removed from V and 0 bases from J, the gap between germline ends came to 12 bases. The CDR3 is made up of 16 amino acids.

The chain uses TRBV15 and TRBJ2-5; no clear D. The CDR3 runs 14 residues. V shed 0 bases and J shed 2 bases, with 7 bases lying between them. Germline assignment: CDR1 LNHNV and CDR2 YYDKDF (reference sequence). This chain's CDR3 is CATSREIGQETQYF. The CDR3 DNA sequence: TGTGCCACCAGCAGAGAAATAGGGCAAGAGACCCAGTACTTC.

The V gene is TRBV10-2, the J gene TRBJ2-6; D unresolved. This CDR3 has 15 residues. Germline-derived CDR1 and CDR2 are WSHSY and SAAADI. The V end lost 1 base, the J end lost 0 bases, and 4 bases lay between the germline ends. The CDR3 region has the DNA TGCGCCAGCAGTGAGTTCCTCTCTGGGGCCAACGTCCTGACTTTC. Amino acids: CASSEFLSGANVLTF.

Note on this clone: The sample has other DNA sequences that encode this CDR3 too. The V gene is TRBV6-1, the J gene TRBJ1-2; D gene uncertain. This CDR3 comprises 14 residues. V gave up 1 base and J gave up 0 bases, with 6 bases separating them. Germline V gene sequence: CDR1 MNHNS, CDR2 SASEGT. In DNA, the CDR3 is TGTGCCAGCAGTGAAGTTGGGGCTAACTATGGCTACACCTTC. Amino acids: CASSEVGANYGYTF.